A single sample is the source of the 6 T cell receptor beta chains below, sequenced in a study of blood T cell repertoires in COVID-19 (TCRdb year 2020). Library preparation was by the immunoSEQ multiplex PCR assay. This immuneACCESS table, as held by TCRdb, lists in-frame sequences with V and J called but not all clones. Of the missing ones, under half trace to an unresolved V gene in checked studies; the others have no known cause. This sample comprises 100,000 to 150,000 clones, about 80% of them detected only once. The ten largest clones capture about a sixth of the sample. The sequenced material came from peripheral blood. The origin of the receptors is a woman in her forties or fifties with acute or convalescent COVID-19.

This sequence joins TRBV27 and TRBJ1-4; D is perhaps TRBD1 (6 bases). CDR1 is MNHEY, CDR2 SMNVEV, per germline (reference sequence). The CDR3 has 15 residues. Trimming pared 5 bases from V and 0 bases from J, leaving 10 bases between. As DNA, the CDR3 is TGTGCCAGCAGTCCCAGGGGTGCAACTAATGAAAAACTGTTTTTT. It translates to CASSPRGATNEKLFF.

V gene TRBV27 combines with J gene TRBJ1-2, with D perhaps TRBD1 (6 bases). Germline CDR1 and CDR2: MNHEY and SMNVEV (reference sequence). V lost 6 bases, J lost 5 bases, and 16 bases lay in between. This CDR3 comprises 14 residues. The CDR3 here is CASRGAGVKYGYTF. Written as DNA, the CDR3 is TGTGCCAGCAGGGGGGCAGGGGTGAAGTATGGCTACACCTTC.

The V and J genes are TRBV6-6 and TRBJ2-2; 8 nucleotides match TRBD1. CDR3 length: 15 residues. Germline values: CDR1 MNHNY, CDR2 SVGAGI (reference sequence). The V gene end was trimmed by 4 bases and the J gene end by 1 base; junction bases not matched to a gene: 2. This CDR3 is CASSSGQGNTGELFF. CDR3 DNA: TGTGCCAGCAGTTCTGGACAGGGGAACACCGGGGAGCTGTTTTTT.

The V and J genes are TRBV10-3 and TRBJ2-7; D not certain. The CDR3 length is 15 residues. The V end was cut by 3 bases, the J end by 1 base, with 13 bases between. Germline CDR1 reads ENHRY; CDR2 reads SYGVKD. The CDR3: CAISELGDRSYEQYF. As DNA, the CDR3 is TGTGCCATCAGTGAACTGGGCGACCGTTCCTACGAGCAGTACTTC.

Worth noting for this clone: Other DNA sequences from this sample encode an identical CDR3 as well. This chain connects TRBV30 to TRBJ1-5, with 7 bases fitting TRBD1. This CDR3 is built from 13 residues. V lost 1 base, J lost 6 bases, and 3 bases stayed unmatched. The V gene's germline CDR1 is GTSNPN and CDR2 SVGIG (reference sequence). CDR3 sequence: CAWSGQGGQPQHF. Here the CDR3 DNA reads TGTGCCTGGAGTGGACAGGGCGGTCAGCCCCAGCATTTT. The full variable domain, rest sourced from reference TRBV30 and TRBJ1-5, is SQTIHQWPATLVQPVGSPLSLECTVEGTSNPNLYWYRQAAGRGLQLLFYSVGIGQISSEVPQNLSASRPQDRQFILSSKKLLLSDSGFYLCAWSGQGGQPQHFGDGTRLSIL.

V usage is TRBV30 and J usage is TRBJ1-1; no firm D call. V lost 5 bases and J lost 4, with 17 bases in between. CDR1 and CDR2 from the germline V gene are GTSNPN and SVGIG (reference sequence). This CDR3 is 14 amino acids long. The CDR3 nucleotides read TGTGCCTGGGCCAATTCTTTCGTCGGCACTGAAGCTTTCTTT. Encoded protein: CAWANSFVGTEAFF.